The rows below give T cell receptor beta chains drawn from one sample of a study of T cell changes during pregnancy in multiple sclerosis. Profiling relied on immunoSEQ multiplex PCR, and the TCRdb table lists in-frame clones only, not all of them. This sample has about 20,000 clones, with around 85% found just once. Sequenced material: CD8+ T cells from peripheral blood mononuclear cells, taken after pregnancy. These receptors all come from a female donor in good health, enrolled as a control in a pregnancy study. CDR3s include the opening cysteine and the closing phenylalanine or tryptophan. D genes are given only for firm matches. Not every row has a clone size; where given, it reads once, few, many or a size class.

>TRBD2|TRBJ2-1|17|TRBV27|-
CASSFAGTSSSRGEQFF
TGTGCCAGCAGTTTCGCCGGGACTAGTTCCTCACGGGGTGAGCAGTTCTTC
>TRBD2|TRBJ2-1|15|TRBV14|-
CASSPSGIPPNEQFF
TGTGCCAGCAGCCCTAGCGGGATTCCCCCTAATGAGCAGTTCTTC
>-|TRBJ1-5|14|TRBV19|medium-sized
CASNWGASNQPQHF
TGTGCCAGTAATTGGGGAGCTAGCAATCAGCCCCAGCATTTT
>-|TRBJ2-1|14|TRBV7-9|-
CASRLGGGRNEQFF
TGTGCCAGCAGGTTGGGGGGGGGCCGTAATGAGCAGTTCTTC
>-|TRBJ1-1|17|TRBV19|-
CASSISGPTAGATEAFF
TGTGCCAGTAGTATTTCGGGACCCACAGCGGGAGCAACTGAAGCTTTCTTT
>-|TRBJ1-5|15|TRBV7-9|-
CASSPGTLSNQPQHF
TGTGCCAGCAGCCCCGGGACACTAAGCAATCAGCCCCAGCATTTT
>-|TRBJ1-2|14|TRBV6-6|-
CASSYRVRTYGYTF
TGTGCCAGCAGTTACCGGGTCCGTACCTATGGCTACACCTTC
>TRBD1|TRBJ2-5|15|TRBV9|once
CASSPLRGSRETQYF
TGTGCCAGCAGCCCACTCAGGGGGTCAAGGGAGACCCAGTACTTC
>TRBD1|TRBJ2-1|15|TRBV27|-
CASSLPGQGRNEQFF
TGTGCCAGCAGCCTACCGGGACAGGGTAGGAATGAGCAGTTCTTC
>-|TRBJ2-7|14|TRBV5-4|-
CASSLAKGTWEQYF
TGTGCCAGCAGCTTGGCGAAGGGGACTTGGGAGCAGTACTTC
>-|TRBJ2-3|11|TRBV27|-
CASRATDTQYF
TGTGCCAGCAGAGCCACAGATACGCAGTATTTT
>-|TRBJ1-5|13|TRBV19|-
CASRLDSYQPQHF
TGTGCCAGTAGGCTTGACAGCTATCAGCCCCAGCATTTT
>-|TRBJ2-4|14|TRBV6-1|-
CASSELDIKNIQYF
TGTGCCAGCAGTGAATTGGACATCAAAAACATTCAGTACTTC
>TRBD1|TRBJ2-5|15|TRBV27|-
CASSLNRGRIETQYF
TGTGCCAGCAGTTTAAACAGGGGGCGTATCGAGACCCAGTACTTC
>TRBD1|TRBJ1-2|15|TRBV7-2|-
CASSLGGTGVTGYTF
TGTGCCAGCAGCTTAGGGGGGACAGGGGTGACTGGCTACACCTTC
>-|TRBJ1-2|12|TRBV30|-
CAWSTERYGYTF
TGTGCCTGGAGTACCGAGAGGTATGGCTACACCTTC
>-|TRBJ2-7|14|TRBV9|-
CASSPGERNYEQYF
TGTGCCAGCAGCCCCGGGGAGAGAAACTACGAGCAGTACTTC
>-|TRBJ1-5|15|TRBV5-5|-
CASSLVQKSNQPQHF
TGTGCCAGCAGCTTGGTACAGAAAAGCAATCAGCCCCAGCATTTT
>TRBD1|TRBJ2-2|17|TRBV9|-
CASSVNPDRANTGELFF
TGTGCCAGCAGCGTAAATCCCGACAGGGCGAACACCGGGGAGCTGTTTTTT
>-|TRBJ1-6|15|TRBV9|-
CASSVSSSYNSPLHF
TGTGCCAGCAGCGTATCGAGCTCCTATAATTCACCCCTCCACTTT
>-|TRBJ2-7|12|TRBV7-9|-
CASSSGTYEQYF
TGTGCCAGCAGCTCGGGGACCTACGAGCAGTACTTC
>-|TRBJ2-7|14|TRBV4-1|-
CASSQDPGSYEQYF
TGCGCCAGCAGCCAAGACCCAGGGTCCTACGAGCAGTACTTC
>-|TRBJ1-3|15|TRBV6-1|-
CASSETALGGNTIYF
TGTGCCAGCAGTGAAACCGCCCTCGGTGGAAACACCATATATTTT
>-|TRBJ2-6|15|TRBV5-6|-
CASSLDISGANVLTF
TGTGCCAGCAGCTTGGACATATCTGGGGCCAACGTCCTGACTTTC
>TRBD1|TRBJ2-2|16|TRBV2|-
CASREQGAWGTGELFF
TGTGCCAGCAGAGAACAGGGGGCCTGGGGCACCGGGGAGCTGTTTTTT
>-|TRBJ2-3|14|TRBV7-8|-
CASSGGPEVDTQYF
TGTGCCAGCAGCGGAGGACCTGAGGTCGATACGCAGTATTTT
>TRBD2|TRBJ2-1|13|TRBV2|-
CASSGTSADEQFF
TGTGCCAGCAGCGGGACTAGCGCCGATGAGCAGTTCTTC
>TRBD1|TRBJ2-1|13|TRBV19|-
CASSIGQGREQFF
TGTGCCAGTAGTATAGGACAGGGAAGAGAGCAGTTCTTC
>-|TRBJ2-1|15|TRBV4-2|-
CASSQDSTSSNEQFF
TGTGCCAGCAGCCAAGACTCGACTAGTAGTAATGAGCAGTTCTTC
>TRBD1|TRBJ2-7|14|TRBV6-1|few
CASSEGTGGYEQYF
TGTGCCAGCAGTGAAGGGACAGGGGGCTACGAGCAGTACTTC
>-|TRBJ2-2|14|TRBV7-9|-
CASSLDTNTGELFF
TGTGCCAGCAGCTTAGATACGAACACCGGGGAGCTGTTTTTT
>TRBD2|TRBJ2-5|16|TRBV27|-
CASSLSSGGTKETQYF
TGTGCCAGCAGTCTCTCTAGCGGAGGGACTAAAGAGACCCAGTACTTC
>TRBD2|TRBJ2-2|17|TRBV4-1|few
CASSQDAAGVLPGELFF
TGCGCCAGCAGCCAAGACGCAGCGGGAGTTCTGCCCGGGGAGCTGTTTTTT
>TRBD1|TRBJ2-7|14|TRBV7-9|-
CASSGGTGVHEQYF
TGTGCCAGCAGCGGCGGGACAGGGGTCCACGAGCAGTACTTC
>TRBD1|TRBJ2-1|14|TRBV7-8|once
CASSVRDRVNEQFF
TGTGCCAGCAGCGTTCGGGACAGGGTCAATGAGCAGTTCTTC
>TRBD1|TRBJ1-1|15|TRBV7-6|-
CASSPGTGGYTEAFF
TGTGCCAGCAGTCCCGGGACAGGGGGGTACACTGAAGCTTTCTTT
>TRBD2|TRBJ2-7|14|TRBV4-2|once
CASSQGEGAYEQYF
TGTGCCAGCAGCCAGGGGGAGGGTGCCTACGAGCAGTACTTC
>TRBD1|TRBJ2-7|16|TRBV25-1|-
CASSGISDRETYEQYF
TGTGCCAGCAGTGGCATTTCGGACAGGGAGACCTACGAGCAGTACTTC
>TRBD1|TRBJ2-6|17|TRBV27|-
CASSPLRGPSGANVLTF
TGTGCCAGCAGCCCTCTCAGGGGGCCCTCTGGGGCCAACGTCCTGACTTTC
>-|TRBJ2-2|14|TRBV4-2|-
CASSQDETLGELFF
TGTGCCAGCAGCCAAGATGAGACTCTCGGGGAGCTGTTTTTT
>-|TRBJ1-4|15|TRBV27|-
CASSLLGRGDEKLFF
TGTGCCAGCAGTTTATTGGGCAGGGGAGATGAAAAACTGTTTTTT
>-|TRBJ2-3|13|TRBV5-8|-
CAGRDRSTDTQYF
TGTGCCGGGAGGGACAGGTCCACAGATACGCAGTATTTT
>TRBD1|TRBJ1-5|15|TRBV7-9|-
CASSPGTGSNQPQHF
TGTGCCAGCAGCCCCGGGACAGGGAGCAATCAGCCCCAGCATTTT
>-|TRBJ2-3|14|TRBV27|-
CASSYFGATDTQYF
TGTGCCAGCTCGTACTTTGGGGCCACAGATACGCAGTATTTT
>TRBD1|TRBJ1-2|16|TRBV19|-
CASSPWTGVVNYGYTF
TGTGCCAGTAGTCCTTGGACAGGCGTCGTTAACTATGGCTACACCTTC
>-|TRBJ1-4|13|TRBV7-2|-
CASSLNLIEKLFF
TGTGCCAGCAGCCTCAACTTGATTGAAAAACTGTTTTTT
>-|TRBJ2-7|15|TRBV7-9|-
CASSSSLYLPYEQYF
TGTGCCAGCAGCTCCTCACTGTACCTCCCCTACGAGCAGTACTTC
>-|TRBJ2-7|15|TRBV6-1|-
CASSEGSGEVHEQYF
TGTGCCAGCAGTGAAGGGTCGGGGGAGGTCCACGAGCAGTACTTC
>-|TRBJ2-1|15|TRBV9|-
CASSMSGVTYNEQFF
TGTGCCAGCAGTATGTCCGGGGTTACCTACAATGAGCAGTTCTTC
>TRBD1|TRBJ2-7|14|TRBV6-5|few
CASSPWDRPYEQYF
TGTGCCAGCAGTCCCTGGGACAGACCGTACGAGCAGTACTTC
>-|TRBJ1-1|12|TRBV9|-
CASSLTDTEAFF
TGTGCCAGCAGCCTGACAGACACTGAAGCTTTCTTT
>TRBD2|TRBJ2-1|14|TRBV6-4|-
CASAFSGAYNEQFF
TGTGCCAGCGCTTTTAGCGGGGCGTACAATGAGCAGTTCTTC
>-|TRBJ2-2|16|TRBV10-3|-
CATGGQIVEDAGELFF
TGTGCCACGGGGGGACAAATCGTTGAGGACGCCGGGGAGCTGTTTTTT
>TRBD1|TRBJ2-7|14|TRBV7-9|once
CASSVGGATYEQYF
TGTGCCAGCAGCGTAGGGGGCGCAACCTACGAGCAGTACTTC
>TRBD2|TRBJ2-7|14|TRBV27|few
CASSLSGGGYEQYF
TGTGCCAGCAGTTTATCGGGGGGGGGCTACGAGCAGTACTTC